This note documents a single T cell receptor (beta chain) sequence. The data were taken from a study of T-cell reconstitution after alpha-beta-depleted transplantation in children. Germline lookup yields CDR1 SGHRS and CDR2 YFSETQ. The CDR3 extends over 14 amino acids. V was cut by 3 bases and J by 2 bases, with 12 bases left in between. For TCRbeta, the library was prepared with unique molecular identifiers. TCRdb independently ran MiXCR on the PCR reads; one entry per CDR3 protein. The sample lists a few hundred thousand distinct CDR3 sequences, about a sixth occurring once. This material consisted of PBMCs from the stem cell graft donor, taken from the stem cell graft. The chain recombines TRBV5-1 with TRBJ2-7; a possible D gene is TRBD1 (5 bases). The TCR sequence derives from a human donor who donated a stem cell graft to a child with acute lymphoblastic leukemia. This chain's CDR3 is CASSSARATYEQYF. The CDR3 DNA reads as TGCGCCAGCAGCTCGGCCAGGGCCACCTACGAGCAGTACTTC.